Presented here are 5 T cell receptor beta chains from one specimen sequenced in a study of T cells in localized non-small cell lung cancer (dated by TCRdb to 2018 to 2021). The library came from the immunoSEQ multiplex PCR assay. The table comes from immuneACCESS by way of TCRdb, which keeps in-frame sequences with V and J called. Part of the clones is missing from these tables; in studies checked, under half for an unresolved V gene and the rest for unknown reasons. This sample is represented by tens of thousands of clones; about 88% of them were singletons. The ten largest clones add up to more than 2% of the sample. Source: PBMCs, taken before any cancer treatment. The origin of the receptors is a man aged 40-75 years with stage II lung adenocarcinoma.

This sequence joins TRBV4-2 and TRBJ2-1, with no clear D. The CDR3 length is 14 residues. V lost 4 bases and J lost 6, with 13 bases in between. Germline V lookup: CDR1 LGHNA, CDR2 YNFKEQ. The CDR3 DNA reads as TGTGCCAGCAGCCTCAGGCCCTATCTCAATGAGCAGTTCTTC. Translation gives CASSLRPYLNEQFF.

The count of this clone is one. V gene TRBV5-6 combines with J gene TRBJ1-3, with D possibly being TRBD1 (6 bases). The CDR3 has 17 amino acids. Germline V gene sequence: CDR1 SGHDT, CDR2 YYEEEE. Trimming shortened V by 4 bases and J by 1 base, and 18 bases separated the two germline ends. CDR3 nucleotide sequence: TGTGCCAGCAGCCCGCGCCGGTGGGGGGCTTCTGGAAACACCATATATTTT. Translation gives CASSPRRWGASGNTIYF.

The rearrangement joins TRBV6-8 to TRBJ2-7, with D possibly being TRBD1 (5 bases). There are 12 residues in the CDR3. Germline CDR1 reads MNHGY; CDR2 reads SAAAGT. Between the trimmed V and J ends, which lost 2 bases and 3 bases, there was a span of 5 bases. The CDR3 region has the DNA TGTGCCAGCAGTTACAGGGGCTACGAGCAGTACGTC. This sequence encodes CASSYRGYEQYV.

V gene TRBV5-6 combines with J gene TRBJ2-1; D is possibly TRBD2 (6 bases). CDR3 size: 17 residues. Per the germline V gene, CDR1 is SGHDT and CDR2 is YYEEEE. V was clipped by 2 bases and J by 6 bases, with 21 bases between them. CDR3 sequence: CASSFIRGTQTGNEQFF. For the CDR3, the DNA is TGTGCCAGCAGCTTCATCCGCGGGACTCAGACTGGCAATGAGCAGTTCTTC.

V and J are TRBV11-2 and TRBJ2-2; D possibly corresponds to TRBD1 (5 bases). CDR1 and CDR2 (germline): SGHAT, FQNNGV. V lost 1 base to trimming and J lost 5 bases, with 5 bases between them. The CDR3 is made up of 13 amino acids. CDR3 in DNA: TGTGCCAGCAGCTTAGCAGGGACCGGGGAGCTGTTTTTT. Its translation: CASSLAGTGELFF.